This TCR beta chain was identified during a study of shared clonotypes between healthy human individuals. A CD45RA+ naive subset and a CD45RA-negative memory subset were split from CD4+ cells. As to this clone: Its antigen is as yet unknown. Different DNA sequences within this sample yield the same CDR3.

Libraries were prepared by immunoSEQ multiplex PCR; TCRdb keeps only in-frame clonotypes and omits some of them. The sample contains about 1 million clones, approximately 68% of which appear only once. The V end was cut by 1 base, the J end by 4 bases, with 1 base between. CDR1 is SGHDT and CDR2 is YYEEEE in the germline V gene. This CDR3 spans 11 amino acids. Notes on the study in general: Though the depth was large, rarefaction showed that sorted-subset sequencing was incomplete.

The sample consisted of memory CD4+ T cells sorted from blood. Documented subset: CD45RA-negative fraction. The sequence came from a young man in good health. The rearrangement uses TRBV5-6 and TRBJ2-3; D gene ambiguous. CDR3 sequence: CASSLSDTQYF. The CDR3 bases are TGTGCCAGCAGCTTGTCAGATACGCAGTATTTT.